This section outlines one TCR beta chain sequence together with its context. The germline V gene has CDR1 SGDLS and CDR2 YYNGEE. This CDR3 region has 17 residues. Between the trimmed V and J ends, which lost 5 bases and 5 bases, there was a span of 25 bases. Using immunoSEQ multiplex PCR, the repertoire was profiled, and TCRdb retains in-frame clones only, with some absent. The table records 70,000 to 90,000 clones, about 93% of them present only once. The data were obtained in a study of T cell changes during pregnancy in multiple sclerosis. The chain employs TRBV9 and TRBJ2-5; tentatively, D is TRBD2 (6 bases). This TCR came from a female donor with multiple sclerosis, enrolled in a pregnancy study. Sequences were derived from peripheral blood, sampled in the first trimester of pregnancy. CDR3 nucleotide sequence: TGTGCCAGCAGTTTCCGGCAGGGAGGCTCTTGGGAGGAGACCCAGTACTTC. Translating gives CASSFRQGGSWEETQYF.